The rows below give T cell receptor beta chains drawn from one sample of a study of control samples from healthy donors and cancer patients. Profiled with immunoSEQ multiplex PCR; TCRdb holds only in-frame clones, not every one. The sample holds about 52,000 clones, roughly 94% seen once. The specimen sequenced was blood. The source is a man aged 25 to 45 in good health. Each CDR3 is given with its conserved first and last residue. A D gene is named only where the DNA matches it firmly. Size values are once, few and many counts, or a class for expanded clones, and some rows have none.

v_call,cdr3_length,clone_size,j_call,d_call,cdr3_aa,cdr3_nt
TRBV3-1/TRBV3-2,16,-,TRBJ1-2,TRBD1,CASSQDGGTGPYGYTF,TGTGCCAGCAGCCAAGATGGGGGGACAGGGCCCTATGGCTACACCTTC
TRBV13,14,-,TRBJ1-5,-,CATLSGVLNQPQHF,TGTGCCACCTTATCAGGTGTTCTCAATCAGCCCCAGCATTTT
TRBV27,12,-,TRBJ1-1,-,CASSTGNTEAFF,TGTGCCAGCAGTACCGGGAACACTGAAGCTTTCTTT
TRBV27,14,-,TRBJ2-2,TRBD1,CAINDRGGTGELFF,TGTGCCATCAATGACAGGGGCGGTACCGGGGAGCTGTTTTTT
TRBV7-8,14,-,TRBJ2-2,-,CASSLGDIPGELFF,TGTGCCAGCAGCTTAGGGGACATCCCCGGGGAGCTGTTTTTT
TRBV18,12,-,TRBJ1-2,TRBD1,CASSSTGGGYTF,TGTGCCAGCTCATCTACAGGGGGTGGCTACACCTTC
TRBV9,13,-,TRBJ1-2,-,CASSVGGSYGYTF,TGTGCCAGCAGCGTAGGAGGGTCCTATGGCTACACCTTC
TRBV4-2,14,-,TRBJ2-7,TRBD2,CASSLGLEAYEQYF,TGTGCCAGCAGCCTGGGACTAGAAGCCTACGAGCAGTACTTC
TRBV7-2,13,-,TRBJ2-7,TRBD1,CASSLDRVYEQYF,TGTGCCAGCAGCCTTGACAGGGTCTACGAGCAGTACTTC
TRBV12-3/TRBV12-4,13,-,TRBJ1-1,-,CASSLRENTEAFF,TGTGCCAGCAGTTTACGGGAGAACACTGAAGCTTTCTTT
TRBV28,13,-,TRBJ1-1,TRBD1,CASGGTGFTEAFF,TGTGCCAGCGGCGGGACAGGGTTCACTGAAGCTTTCTTT
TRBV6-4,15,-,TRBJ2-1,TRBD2,CASSDSKAGGGEQFF,TGTGCCAGCAGTGACTCGAAAGCGGGAGGGGGGGAGCAGTTCTTC
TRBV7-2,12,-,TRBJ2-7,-,CASSQNTYEQYF,TGTGCCAGCAGCCAAAACACCTACGAGCAGTACTTC
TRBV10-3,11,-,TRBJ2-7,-,CAISDSYEQYF,TGTGCCATCAGTGACTCCTACGAGCAGTACTTC
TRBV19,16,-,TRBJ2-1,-,CASSIQQVTSYNEQFF,TGTGCCAGTAGTATACAGCAGGTGACGTCCTACAATGAGCAGTTCTTC
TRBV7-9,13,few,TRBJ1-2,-,CASSNRIFYGYTF,TGTGCCAGCAGCAACAGGATCTTTTATGGCTACACCTTC
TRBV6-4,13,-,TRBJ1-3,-,CASSEGPGNTIYF,TGTGCCAGCAGTGAGGGGCCTGGAAACACCATATATTTT
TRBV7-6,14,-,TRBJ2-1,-,CASSLSDSSNEQFF,TGTGCCAGCAGCCTATCAGACAGTTCGAATGAGCAGTTCTTC
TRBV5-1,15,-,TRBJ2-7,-,CASSSRDSQTYEQYF,TGCGCCAGCAGCTCCCGGGACTCCCAGACCTACGAGCAGTACTTC
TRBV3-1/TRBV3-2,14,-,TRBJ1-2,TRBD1,CASSRQGTTGGYTF,TGTGCCAGCAGCCGACAGGGGACAACTGGTGGCTACACCTTC
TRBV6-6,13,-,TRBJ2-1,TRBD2,CASSSSSGNEQFF,TGTGCCAGCAGTTCCTCTAGCGGCAATGAGCAGTTCTTC
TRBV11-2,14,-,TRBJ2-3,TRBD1,CASSLEIRTGGEYF,TGTGCCAGCAGCTTAGAGATTCGGACAGGGGGCGAATATTTT
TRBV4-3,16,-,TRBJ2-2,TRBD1,CASSQEDRGHTGELFF,TGCGCCAGCAGCCAAGAAGACAGGGGGCACACCGGGGAGCTGTTTTTT
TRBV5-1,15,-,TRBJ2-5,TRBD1,CASSLLGTGQETQYF,TGCGCCAGCAGCTTGCTAGGGACAGGTCAAGAGACCCAGTACTTC
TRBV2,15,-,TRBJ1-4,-,CASSGFRGGGEKLFF,TGTGCCAGCAGTGGGTTTCGGGGGGGCGGTGAAAAACTGTTTTTT
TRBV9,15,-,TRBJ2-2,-,CASSTGTQNTGELFF,TGTGCCAGCAGCACCGGGACACAGAACACCGGGGAGCTGTTTTTT
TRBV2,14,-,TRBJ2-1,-,CASSPTAPPNEQFF,TGTGCCAGCAGCCCGACGGCCCCCCCGAATGAGCAGTTCTTC
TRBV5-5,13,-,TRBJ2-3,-,CASSFQGDDTQYF,TGTGCCAGCAGCTTCCAGGGTGACGATACGCAGTATTTT
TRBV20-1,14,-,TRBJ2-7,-,CSASRTKAGWEQYF,TGCAGTGCTAGTCGAACTAAAGCGGGTTGGGAGCAGTACTTC
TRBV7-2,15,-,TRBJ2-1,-,CASSLEVGIYNEQFF,TGTGCCAGCAGCTTAGAAGTAGGAATCTACAATGAGCAGTTCTTC
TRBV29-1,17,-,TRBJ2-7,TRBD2,CSVVPTRLAGGYYEQYF,TGCAGCGTTGTCCCGACAAGACTAGCGGGGGGATACTACGAGCAGTACTTC
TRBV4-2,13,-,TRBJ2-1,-,CASSQDGWNEQFF,TGTGCCAGCAGCCAAGATGGATGGAATGAGCAGTTCTTC
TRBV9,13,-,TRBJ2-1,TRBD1,CASTGTGYNEQFF,TGTGCCAGCACCGGGACAGGCTACAATGAGCAGTTCTTC
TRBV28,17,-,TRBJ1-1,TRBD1,CASSLVWTGPHNTEAFF,TGTGCCAGCAGTTTAGTGTGGACAGGGCCTCACAACACTGAAGCTTTCTTT
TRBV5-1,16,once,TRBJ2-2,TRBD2,CASSQRTSGNTGELFF,TGCGCCAGCAGCCAACGGACTAGCGGGAACACCGGGGAGCTGTTTTTT
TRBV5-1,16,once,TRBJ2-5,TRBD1,CASSLTGQRTQETQYF,TGCGCCAGCAGCTTGACGGGACAGAGAACACAAGAGACCCAGTACTTC
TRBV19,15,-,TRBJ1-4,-,CASSVRVYPHEKLFF,TGTGCCAGTAGTGTACGGGTCTATCCGCACGAAAAACTGTTTTTT
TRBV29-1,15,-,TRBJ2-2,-,CSARGTDRNTGELFF,TGCAGCGCCCGAGGGACCGATCGGAACACCGGGGAGCTGTTTTTT
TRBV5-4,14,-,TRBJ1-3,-,CASSLEGTGNTIYF,TGTGCCAGCAGCTTGGAAGGAACTGGAAACACCATATATTTT
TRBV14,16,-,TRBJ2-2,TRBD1,CASSQVPTGVTGELFF,TGTGCCAGCAGCCAAGTTCCGACAGGGGTAACCGGGGAGCTGTTTTTT
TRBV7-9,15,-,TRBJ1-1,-,CASSLEAGPNTEAFF,TGTGCCAGCAGCTTAGAGGCAGGACCGAACACTGAAGCTTTCTTT
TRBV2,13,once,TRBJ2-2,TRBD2,CASEREGGGELFF,TGTGCCAGCGAGCGGGAGGGAGGCGGGGAGCTGTTTTTT
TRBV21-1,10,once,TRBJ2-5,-,CARPPGTQYF,TGTGCCAGACCCCCCGGGACCCAGTACTTC